This T cell receptor (beta chain) was found in a study of OX40 agonist ivuxolimab in advanced cancers. In its sample, this clone is large. Sequenced by immunoSEQ multiplex PCR; TCRdb stores in-frame clones only, minus some. This table holds some 30,000 clones, 74% found once. Trimming stripped 7 bases from V and 0 bases from J, with 21 bases between. The CDR3 is 17 amino acids. Germline values: CDR1 SGHDN, CDR2 FVKESK. This TCR derives from an adult with an advanced solid tumor such as melanoma, head and neck, liver or kidney cancer. The material sequenced was CD4+ or CD8+ T cells sorted from blood, taken in a trial of the OX40 agonist ivuxolimab. The rearrangement uses TRBV14 and TRBJ1-2; D is possibly TRBD1 (5 bases). CDR3 amino acids: CASILWFTGSANYGYTF. CDR3 DNA sequence: TGTGCCAGCATCCTATGGTTTACAGGTTCAGCTAACTATGGCTACACCTTC.